Sequencing of this T cell receptor beta chain was carried out in a study of blood T cell repertoires in COVID-19 (TCRdb year 2020). Looking at the study overall: Samples from collaborators originated in the United States, Italy and Spain and spanned both the acute and convalescent phases of COVID-19. The sample metadata nearly always contained a de-identified subject ID, COVID-19 status, age in years and sex. HLA class I and class II types, where available, came from metadata supplied by the sample provider rather than from assay-based typing. The material from the prospective study consisted of cDNA or gDNA derived from T cells, B-cell-depleted T cells, or PBMCs. Subjects who had been exposed to COVID-19, were actively infected with it, or had recovered from it provided the deeply sampled blood TCRbeta repertoires that made up the dataset. The samples were drawn from two sources: the first 160 participants of the ongoing ImmuneRACE study, and 1,254 subjects contributed by 6 global collaborators. The repertoires were released in a freely available public database intended as a resource for research on the immune response to SARS-CoV-2.

Relative to germline, V is missing 3 bases and J is missing 6 bases, with 1 base of the junction outside any gene match. Via the germline V gene, CDR1 is SGHTA and CDR2 FQGNSA. Taken from cysteine to valine, the CDR3 has 14 residues. Only CDR3 DNA is held: 42 bases, read in frame from base 1. A single count supports this clone. The antigen this receptor binds is unknown. No base quality information exists; no much larger clone differs at one position. TCRbeta CDR3 regions were amplified from genomic DNA using the immunoSEQ Assay, a bias-controlled multiplex PCR. The source study handled its data this way. Within the assay, amplification of reference gene primers was used to estimate how many nucleated cells each sample contained. To quantify the absolute abundance of each unique TCRbeta CDR3 rearrangement, sequence reads were collapsed and filtered. For each sample, productive Simpson clonality was calculated as the square root of Simpson's diversity index across productive rearrangements. The clones in this table, taken by TCRdb from immuneACCESS, are in-frame only. Not every clone is retained; where verified, under half of the shortfall comes from an unresolved V gene, and the cause of the rest is unknown. V and J calls and clone size are copied from that table; D and trimming were computed from the DNA. The sample table shows 250,000 to 300,000 clones, and around 84% are seen once. The ten largest clones capture around 4.1% of the sample.

Overall study outcomes, separate from this receptor: Clinical and demographic metadata were provided uncurated, with the amount varying by source and participant.

In the prospective study, participants were roughly 18 to 100 years old, resided in about two dozen geographic areas of the United States, and were enrolled through a virtual design. To assign participants to cohorts, the prospective study relied on clinical history that participants themselves reported in a screening survey and a study questionnaire. In the prospective study, whole blood, serum and a nasopharyngeal or oropharyngeal swab were collected from each participant by mobile phlebotomists. Additional blood draws and questionnaires over an approximately 2-month period could optionally be provided by prospective study participants. Blood samples from the prospective study were shipped frozen or at room temperature prior to DNA extraction.

Specimen: PBMCs or T cells enriched from blood (not recorded which). The sequence links TRBV7-2 to TRBJ2-7; TRBD2 fits 14 bases in the junction. The receptor's source is a man aged 25-40 years with acute COVID-19. The DNA sequence reads TGTGCCAGCAGCTTGACTAGCGGGAGGGCCGAGCAGTACGTC. It codes for CASSLTSGRAEQYV.